One sample yielded the 32 T cell receptor beta chains listed below, sequenced in a study of T cell repertoires in cytomegalovirus infection. TCRdb reprocessed the reads with MiXCR, giving one entry per CDR3 protein. In the table there are nearly 700,000 distinct CDR3 sequences, 30% to 40% of which are singletons. These receptors have no identified antigens. The sample was cultured PBMCs, taken from culture after CMV antigen stimulation. The receptors were sampled from a human donor in good health (CMV status not recorded). Some clones in this sample may be carry-over from other donors' samples.

This clonotype has only a few counts. The rearrangement joins TRBV5-1 to TRBJ2-3; D gene ambiguous. The CDR3 loop spans 14 amino acids. The ends were cut back, 1 base at V and 6 bases at J, with 12 bases in the middle. CDR1 and CDR2 (germline): SGHRS, YFSETQ. The CDR3 DNA reads as TGCGCCAGCAGCTTGAACTTAAGGCTGGATACGCAGTATTTT. This sequence encodes CASSLNLRLDTQYF.

The V gene is TRBV5-1, the J gene TRBJ1-2; 8 bases fit TRBD1. Germline-derived CDR1 and CDR2 are SGHRS and YFSETQ. The CDR3 has 16 amino acids. V trimming: 4 bases; J trimming: 2 bases; junction bases outside the gene matches: 10. The CDR3 DNA reads TGCGCCAGCAGCACCCCCGACAGGGGTGGAAACTATGGCTACACCTTC. This translates into CASSTPDRGGNYGYTF.

There are a few counts of this clonotype. The CDR3 region has the DNA TGTGCCAGCAGTGAGTCTAGCGGGGGGGAGTACTACGAGCAGTACTTC. This translates into CASSESSGGEYYEQYF. V and J are TRBV6-1 and TRBJ2-7; 12 bases are a match to TRBD2. CDR1 is MNHNS, CDR2 SASEGT, per germline. Losses at the gene ends were 3 bases for V and 3 bases for J; bases not matched to a gene: 6. The CDR3 contains 16 residues.

The chain is built from TRBV5-1 and TRBJ2-1, with TRBD1 matching 10 bases. The length of the CDR3 is 15 residues. Unmatched junction bases numbered 8, after V lost 5 bases and J lost 6 bases. Germline V CDR1 and CDR2: SGHRS, YFSETQ. CDR3 DNA sequence: TGCGCCAGCAGTCAGGGGACAGGGGTCAGCAATGAGCAGTTCTTC. Translating it yields CASSQGTGVSNEQFF.

V is TRBV27 and J is TRBJ1-1, with a possible D match to TRBD1 (5 bases). Germline V gene lookup returns CDR1 MNHEY and CDR2 SMNVEV (reference sequence). The CDR3 runs to 15 residues. The germline V and J ends were trimmed by 4 bases and 0 bases, with 12 bases remaining between them. In nucleotides, the CDR3 is TGTGCCAGCAGTTCCGGGACGGGGTTGAACACTGAAGCTTTCTTT. Its protein is CASSSGTGLNTEAFF.

This clonotype has more than one count but fewer than ten. The chain links TRBV4-3 to TRBJ2-1; D is unresolved. V gave up 1 base and J gave up 3 bases, with 7 bases separating them. The CDR3 loop spans 14 amino acids. Germline V gene lookup returns CDR1 LGHNA and CDR2 YSLEER. The DNA of the CDR3 is TGCGCCAGCAGCCAAGTAACTGGCTACAATGAGCAGTTCTTC. This translates into CASSQVTGYNEQFF.

In this sample, this clonotype turned up many times. DNA of the CDR3: TGTGCCAGCAGTCAGGGGCCGGGCGAGCAGTACTTC. Translated: CASSQGPGEQYF. The genes are TRBV6-2 or TRBV6-3 and TRBJ2-7, with D maybe TRBD1 (6 bases). Trimming removed 5 bases at V and 6 bases at J, with 11 bases between. Germline V gene sequence: CDR1 MNHEY, CDR2 SVGEGT. The CDR3 is 12 residues long.

On this clonotype itself: A read error may explain this, as a much larger clone is one base away. V is TRBV7-2 and J is TRBJ2-5; weak D call: TRBD2 (6 bases). The CDR3 spans 15 residues. Germline V gene sequence: CDR1 SGHTA, CDR2 FQGNSA. The CDR3, as DNA: TGTGCCAACAGCTTACAAGCGGGCCTCCAAGAGACCCAGTACTTC. Protein product: CANSLQAGLQETQYF.

The CDR3 loop is CSAARTSGGEQFF. The CDR3 bases are TGCAGTGCTGCCCGGACTAGCGGGGGTGAGCAGTTCTTC. The genes are TRBV20-1 and TRBJ2-1, with TRBD2 identical over 13 bases. Germline CDR1 is DFQATT and CDR2 is SNEGSKA (reference sequence). The CDR3 has 13 amino acids. The junction had 4 bases not matched to a gene; V was cut back by 5 bases and J by 9 bases.

This clonotype has at least ten counts. The J gene is TRBJ2-4, the V gene TRBV7-2; 7 bases are shared with TRBD2. Losses at the gene ends were 4 bases for V and 6 bases for J; bases not matched to a gene: 9. This CDR3 comprises 15 residues. The V gene's germline CDR1 is SGHTA and CDR2 FQGNSA. CDR3 DNA: TGTGCCAGCAGCTCCCCGGGACTAAGAACAAACATTCAGTACTTC. Translating gives CASSSPGLRTNIQYF. Supplemented by reference TRBV7-2 and TRBJ2-4, the full variable domain reads GAGVSQSPSNKVTEKGKDVELRCDPISGHTALYWYRQSLGQGLEFLIYFQGNSAPDKSGLPSDRFSAERTGGSVSTLTIQRTQQEDSAVYLCASSSPGLRTNIQYFGAGTRLSVL.

In its sample, this clonotype was seen a few times. V usage is TRBV6-1 and J usage is TRBJ1-5, with D perhaps TRBD1 (5 bases). Per the germline V gene, CDR1 is MNHNS and CDR2 is SASEGT. Trimming removed 6 bases from V and 0 bases from J, with 15 bases in between. This CDR3 region has 16 residues. The CDR3 sequence is CASSHVGGNSNQPQHF. In nucleotides, the CDR3 is TGTGCCAGCAGCCACGTTGGGGGAAATAGCAATCAGCCCCAGCATTTT.

This chain joins TRBV11-2 and TRBJ2-4; D is possibly TRBD1 (6 bases). V lost 5 bases, J lost 9 bases, and 20 bases lay in between. From germline, CDR1 is SGHAT and CDR2 FQNNGV. CDR3 length: 15 residues. CDR3 sequence: CASSAGTPRMGIQYF. The DNA of the CDR3 is TGTGCCAGCAGCGCAGGGACACCGAGGATGGGCATTCAGTACTTC.

This clonotype came up many times. This chain uses TRBV7-2 with TRBJ2-1; 10 bases agree with TRBD2. This CDR3 is 16 amino acids long. CDR1 and CDR2 from the germline V gene are SGHTA and FQGNSA. V trimming: 2 bases; J trimming: 9 bases; junction bases outside the gene matches: 10. The CDR3 nucleotides are TGTGCCAGCAGCTTAAGCCCCCCTAGCGGGGGTAGTGAGCAGTTCTTC. Amino acid sequence: CASSLSPPSGGSEQFF.

The chain carries TRBV27 and TRBJ2-7; D is unclear. This CDR3 contains 17 residues. With 0 bases removed from V and 4 bases from J, the gap between germline ends came to 19 bases. Germline CDR1 is MNHEY and CDR2 is SMNVEV (reference sequence). The CDR3 coding sequence is TGTGCCAGCAGTTTATCGATTGCGAGTCTCGCCCCTTACGAGCAGTACTTC. Encoded protein: CASSLSIASLAPYEQYF.

The V gene is TRBV20-1, the J gene TRBJ2-3; 12 nucleotides align to TRBD2. J gave up 1 base and V 0 bases, and 5 bases lay outside the gene matches. Germline V gene sequence: CDR1 DFQATT, CDR2 SNEGSKA (reference sequence). This CDR3 is built from 17 residues. The DNA for the CDR3 is TGCAGTGCTAGAGATAACGGACTAGCGGGGCGCACAGATACGCAGTATTTT. The encoded protein is CSARDNGLAGRTDTQYF.

The rearrangement links TRBV20-1 to TRBJ2-1; D ambiguous. The CDR3 consists of 15 residues. Trimming cost V 1 base and J 0 bases, with 10 bases left between them. CDR1 and CDR2 (germline): DFQATT, SNEGSKA (reference sequence). The CDR3 DNA reads as TGCAGTGCTAGAGTGCCCCCGAGCTCCTACAATGAGCAGTTCTTC. This codes for CSARVPPSSYNEQFF.

This clonotype has just a few counts. The rearrangement joins TRBV19 to TRBJ1-1; 7 nucleotides line up with TRBD1. Trimming took 5 bases from V and 6 from J; bases not matched to a gene: 3. The CDR3 consists of 12 residues. Germline CDR1 LNHDA, CDR2 SQIVND (reference sequence). The CDR3 is CASSPTGSEAFF. The DNA of the CDR3 is TGTGCCAGTAGTCCGACAGGGTCTGAAGCTTTCTTT.

This chain uses TRBV19 with TRBJ2-1; 10 bases fit TRBD2. The CDR3 is 17 residues long. In germline, CDR1 is LNHDA, CDR2 SQIVND (reference sequence). With V trimmed by 3 bases and J by 8 bases, 13 bases remained unmatched. The CDR3 reads CASSIARLAGAVDEQFF. In DNA form, the CDR3 reads TGTGCCAGTAGTATCGCCCGGCTAGCGGGAGCCGTCGATGAGCAGTTCTTC.

The rearrangement links TRBV18 to TRBJ2-5, with TRBD1 matching 9 bases. The CDR3 spans 17 residues. With 9 bases clipped from V and 4 bases from J, the junction kept 18 bases outside the gene matches. Germline CDR1 KGHSH, CDR2 LQKENI. The CDR3 DNA sequence: TGTGCCAGTTCCGATATAATGCCGGGACAGGGTGGAGAGACCCAGTACTTC. It specifies CASSDIMPGQGGETQYF.

J is TRBJ2-1 and V is TRBV4-1; TRBD2 aligns across 9 bases. The CDR3 contains 18 residues. Per the germline V gene, CDR1 is MGHRA and CDR2 is YSYEKL. J lost 8 bases, V lost 3 bases, and 17 bases had no gene match. Here the CDR3 reads CASSHTSSSGRGGDEQFF. The CDR3 DNA is TGCGCCAGCAGCCATACTTCAAGTAGCGGGAGAGGTGGGGATGAGCAGTTCTTC.

This clonotype was counted many times. The gene calls are TRBV7-6 and TRBJ2-7; 12 nucleotides line up with TRBD1. The trim removed 5 bases at V and 0 bases at J, leaving 17 bases unmatched. Per the germline V gene, CDR1 is SGHVS and CDR2 is FNYEAQ. The CDR3 is 20 residues long. CDR3 DNA sequence: TGTGCCAGCAGCCCGGCGAGTAGGGGACAGGGGGCCCGACTCTCCTACGAGCAGTACTTC. Protein product: CASSPASRGQGARLSYEQYF.

The V call is TRBV15, the J call TRBJ1-5; 7 bases agree with TRBD1. Germline V gene sequence: CDR1 LNHNV, CDR2 YYDKDF (reference sequence). The CDR3 contains 16 residues. With 1 base clipped from V and 2 bases from J, the junction kept 5 bases outside the gene matches. CDR3 sequence (DNA): TGTGCCACCAGCAGAGGAACAGGGGCGGGCAATCAGCCCCAGCATTTT. Residues: CATSRGTGAGNQPQHF.

V usage is TRBV7-9 and J usage is TRBJ2-2; 10 bases are a match to TRBD2. Germline CDR1 is SEHNR and CDR2 is FQNEAQ (reference sequence). V shed 7 bases and J 4 bases; nucleotides not matched to a gene: 3. This CDR3 region has 14 residues. The CDR3 nucleotides are TGTGCCAGCAAAGGGACTAGCGCCACCGGGGAGCTGTTTTTT. It yields the protein CASKGTSATGELFF. Using reference TRBV7-9 and TRBJ2-2 for the parts outside the CDR3, the full variable domain is DTGVSQNPRHKITKRGQNVTFRCDPISEHNRLYWYRQTLGQGPEFLTYFQNEAQLEKSRLLSDRFSAERPKGSFSTLEIQRTEQGDSAMYLCASKGTSATGELFFGEGSRLTVL.

This clonotype was detected only a few times. The rearrangement links TRBV19 to TRBJ1-5; D gene ambiguous. The germline V and J ends were trimmed by 7 bases and 0 bases, with 10 bases remaining between them. Germline values: CDR1 LNHDA, CDR2 SQIVND (reference sequence). The CDR3 runs to 14 residues. The CDR3 DNA is TGTGCCAGTAACTTGTATAGTAGCAATCAGCCCCAGCATTTT. Encoded protein: CASNLYSSNQPQHF.

The CDR3 reads CASSPRTSTGNTIYF. In nucleotides, the CDR3 is TGTGCCAGCAGCCCCCGGACAAGTACGGGAAACACCATATATTTT. This chain links TRBV7-2 with TRBJ1-3; the D gene is possibly TRBD1 (5 bases). CDR1 and CDR2 from the germline V gene are SGHTA and FQGNSA. V gave up 5 bases and J gave up 4 bases, with 15 bases separating them. The CDR3 loop spans 15 amino acids.

In its sample, this clonotype was seen a few times. The chain recombines TRBV7-6 with TRBJ2-2; either TRBD1 or TRBD2 may fit D (6 bases each). Germline CDR1 reads SGHVS; CDR2 reads FNYEAQ. The CDR3 has 15 amino acids. V was shortened by 3 bases and J by 4 bases, with 12 bases between the two germline ends. The CDR3 coding sequence is TGTGCCAGCAGCTTGTGGGGGGCCCGCACCGGGGAGCTGTTTTTT. Amino acids: CASSLWGARTGELFF.

J is TRBJ2-3 and V is TRBV4-1; D might be TRBD1 (5 bases). Trimming pared 3 bases from V and 0 bases from J, leaving 10 bases between. CDR3 length: 15 residues. Germline CDR1 reads MGHRA; CDR2 reads YSYEKL. CDR3 sequence reads: CASSQRQQSTDTQYF. CDR3 DNA sequence: TGCGCCAGCAGCCAGCGACAGCAAAGCACAGATACGCAGTATTTT.

The sample holds many counts of this clonotype. The chain carries TRBV6-1 and TRBJ1-5, with 7 bases that match TRBD1. Germline V CDR1 and CDR2: MNHNS, SASEGT. This CDR3 has 14 residues. V trimming: 4 bases; J trimming: 4 bases; junction bases outside the gene matches: 4. The CDR3 reads CASSAQGENQPQHF. CDR3 DNA sequence: TGTGCCAGCAGTGCCCAGGGGGAGAATCAGCCCCAGCATTTT.

In this sample, this clonotype turned up a few times. This chain connects TRBV28 to TRBJ2-7; D is perhaps TRBD2 (6 bases). Per germline, CDR1 MDHEN and CDR2 SYDVKM. CDR3 length: 14 residues. Trimming removed 6 bases at V and 6 bases at J, with 18 bases between. The CDR3 protein is CASSRRFGGREQYF. The CDR3 DNA sequence: TGTGCCAGCAGCCGCCGGTTCGGGGGACGCGAGCAGTACTTC. Complete variable domain (other parts from reference TRBV28 and TRBJ2-7): DVKVTQSSRYLVKRTGEKVFLECVQDMDHENMFWYRQDPGLGLRLIYFSYDVKMKEKGDIPEGYSVSREKKERFSLILESASTNQTSMYLCASSRRFGGREQYFGPGTRLTVT.

This chain connects TRBV11-2 to TRBJ2-6; D is possibly TRBD2 (5 bases). The V gene lost 4 bases and the J gene lost 10 bases, with 17 bases spanning the gap. CDR1 is SGHAT, CDR2 FQNNGV, per germline. The CDR3 contains 15 residues. The CDR3 bases are TGTGCCAGCAGCTCCACCACATCGGGGTCAAACGTCCTGACTTTC. This sequence encodes CASSSTTSGSNVLTF. Looking up the rest from reference TRBV11-2 and TRBJ2-6 gives the full variable domain: EAGVAQSPRYKIIEKRQSVAFWCNPISGHATLYWYQQILGQGPKLLIQFQNNGVVDDSQLPKDRFSAERLKGVDSTLKIQPAKLEDSAVYLCASSSTTSGSNVLTFGAGSRLTVL.

The rearrangement joins TRBV6-2 or TRBV6-3 to TRBJ2-1, with 7 bases aligning to TRBD1. The CDR3 contains 15 residues. Germline CDR1 reads MNHEY; CDR2 reads SVGEGT. V shed 2 bases and J 4 bases; nucleotides not matched to a gene: 5. The CDR3 region is CASSYKGGFYNEQFF. Here the CDR3 DNA reads TGTGCCAGCAGTTACAAAGGGGGCTTTTACAATGAGCAGTTCTTC.

The chain is built from TRBV28 and TRBJ1-5; no clear D. The CDR3 length is 15 residues. Trimming left V 8 bases short and J 4 bases short, with 18 bases between. CDR1 MDHEN and CDR2 SYDVKM come from the germline V gene. CDR3 nucleotide sequence: TGTGCCAGCCGGCTCTTCGGTGGACGTAATCAGCCCCAGCATTTT. Its protein product is CASRLFGGRNQPQHF.